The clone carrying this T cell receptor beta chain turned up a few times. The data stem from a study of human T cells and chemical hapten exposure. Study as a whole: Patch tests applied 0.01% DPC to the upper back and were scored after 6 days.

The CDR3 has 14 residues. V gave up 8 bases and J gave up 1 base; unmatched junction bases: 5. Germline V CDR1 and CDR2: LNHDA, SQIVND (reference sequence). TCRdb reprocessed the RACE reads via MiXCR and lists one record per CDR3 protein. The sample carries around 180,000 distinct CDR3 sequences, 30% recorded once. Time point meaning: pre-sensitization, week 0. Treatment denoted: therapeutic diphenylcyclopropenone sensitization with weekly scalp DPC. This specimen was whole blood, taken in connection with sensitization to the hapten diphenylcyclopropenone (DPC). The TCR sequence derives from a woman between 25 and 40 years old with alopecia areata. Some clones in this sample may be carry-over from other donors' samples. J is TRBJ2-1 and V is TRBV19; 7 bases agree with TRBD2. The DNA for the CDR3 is TGTGCCAGTGGCCCGGGGGGTTCCTACAATGAGCAGTTCTTC. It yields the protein CASGPGGSYNEQFF. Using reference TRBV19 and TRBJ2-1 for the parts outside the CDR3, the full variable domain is DGGITQSPKYLFRKEGQNVTLSCEQNLNHDAMYWYRQDPGQGLRLIYYSQIVNDFQKGDIAEGYSVSREKKESFPLTVTSAQKNPTAFYLCASGPGGSYNEQFFGPGTRLTVL.